What follows are 2 T cell receptor beta chains derived from one specimen sequenced in a study of OX40 agonist ivuxolimab in advanced cancers. Profiled with immunoSEQ multiplex PCR; TCRdb holds only in-frame clones, not every one. The sample includes some 130,000 clones, roughly nine tenths of them seen just once. This specimen consisted of CD4+ or CD8+ T cells sorted from blood, obtained in a trial of the OX40 agonist ivuxolimab. The source is an adult with an advanced solid tumor such as melanoma, head and neck, liver or kidney cancer.

The CDR3 sequence is CASSPTGLGSNQPQHF. As DNA, the CDR3 is TGTGCCAGCTCACCGACAGGGTTAGGTAGCAATCAGCCCCAGCATTTT. The chain uses TRBV18 and TRBJ1-5; 7 positions agree with TRBD1. Germline CDR1 is KGHSH and CDR2 is LQKENI. The CDR3 has 16 amino acids. Germline trimming cut 3 bases from V and 0 bases from J; bases unmatched to any gene: 5.

This clone was counted a single time. V and J are TRBV5-4 and TRBJ1-4; perhaps TRBD1 as D (6 bases). Looked up from germline, CDR1 is SGHNT and CDR2 is YYREEE (reference sequence). This CDR3 region has 16 residues. With 4 bases removed from V and 7 bases from J, the gap between germline ends came to 20 bases. The CDR3 spells CASSRTGGGEGEKLFF. In nucleotides, the CDR3 is TGTGCCAGCAGCCGAACCGGAGGGGGAGAGGGTGAAAAACTGTTTTTT. Together with reference TRBV5-4 and TRBJ1-4, the CDR3 gives the full variable domain: ETGVTQSPTHLIKTRGQQVTLRCSSQSGHNTVSWYQQALGQGPQFIFQYYREEENGRGNFPPRFSGLQFPNYSSELNVNALELDDSALYLCASSRTGGGEGEKLFFGSGTQLSVL.